A single sample gave rise to the 30 T cell receptor beta chains below, sequenced in a study of cytomegalovirus exposure and HLA in healthy donors. Both 60 Vbeta primers and 13 Jbeta primers went into the PCR. The repertoire was sequenced with immunoSEQ multiplex PCR; TCRdb's copy has only in-frame clones and lacks some. The sample carries about 120,000 clones, 65% to 90% recorded once. The specimen sequenced was PBMCs. Source of these receptors: a woman aged 40 to 55 in good health and CMV-seronegative.

V is TRBV10-2 and J is TRBJ2-7; TRBD1 aligns across 7 bases. The V segment lost 2 bases and the J segment 3 bases; nucleotides outside the gene matches: 13. CDR3 length equals 17 residues. Germline assignment: CDR1 WSHSY and CDR2 SAAADI. The CDR3 region is CASSEPYSDRNSYEQYF. CDR3 sequence (DNA): TGCGCCAGCAGTGAGCCTTACTCGGACAGGAACAGCTACGAGCAGTACTTC.

The J gene is TRBJ2-7, the V gene TRBV9; TRBD2 is a possible D gene (6 bases). Germline V gives CDR1 SGDLS, CDR2 YYNGEE. The germline V and J ends were trimmed by 3 bases and 5 bases, with 18 bases remaining between them. The CDR3 is made up of 15 amino acids. DNA for the CDR3: TGTGCCAGCAGCGCCGGCGGGGCCCCTCGGCACGAGCAGTACTTC. It encodes CASSAGGAPRHEQYF.

This chain connects TRBV7-2 to TRBJ2-5; the D gene is possibly TRBD2 (6 bases). CDR3 length equals 13 residues. Trimming removed 1 base from V and 5 bases from J, with 8 bases in between. CDR1 is SGHTA, CDR2 FQGNSA, per germline. CDR3 nucleotides: TGTGCCAGCAGCTTAGGACTAGTGGAGACCCAGTACTTC. Translating gives CASSLGLVETQYF.

This CDR3 is CASSFTGTGPYEQYF. The CDR3 nucleotides are TGCGCCAGCAGCTTTACCGGGACAGGGCCCTACGAGCAGTACTTC. The chain carries TRBV5-1 and TRBJ2-7, with 9 nucleotides matching TRBD1. The germline V gene encodes CDR1 SGHRS and CDR2 YFSETQ. Trimming cost V 2 bases and J 2 bases; bases outside gene matches: 5. The CDR3 sequence is 15 residues long.

This sequence joins TRBV19 and TRBJ2-5; D is unclear. Germline V gene lookup returns CDR1 LNHDA and CDR2 SQIVND (reference sequence). The CDR3 length is 13 residues. With 5 bases removed from V and 2 bases from J, the gap between germline ends came to 9 bases. The CDR3 spells CASSVSTQETQYF. For the CDR3, the DNA is TGTGCCAGTAGTGTTTCTACGCAAGAGACCCAGTACTTC.

The chain is built from TRBV5-4 and TRBJ2-7; TRBD1 matches at 12 bases. The CDR3 sequence is 16 residues long. Germline V gene lookup returns CDR1 SGHNT and CDR2 YYREEE (reference sequence). Trimming removed 2 bases from V and 5 bases from J; junction bases left unmatched: 8. CDR3 DNA: TGTGCCAGCAGCTTATATGGGACAGGGGGCGGCCACGAGCAGTACTTC. This gives the protein CASSLYGTGGGHEQYF.

This chain uses TRBV9 with TRBJ2-3; 7 bases match TRBD2. CDR3 length: 16 residues. V shed 0 bases, J shed 2 bases, and the junction held 6 bases outside the gene matches. Germline CDR1 SGDLS, CDR2 YYNGEE. CDR3 sequence reads: CASSVAVGGTTDTQYF. Written as DNA, the CDR3 is TGTGCCAGCAGCGTAGCGGTGGGAGGGACCACAGATACGCAGTATTTT. Based on the CDR3 plus reference TRBV9 and TRBJ2-3, the full variable domain is DSGVTQTPKHLITATGQRVTLRCSPRSGDLSVYWYQQSLDQGLQFLIQYYNGEERAKGNILERFSAQQFPDLHSELNLSSLELGDSALYFCASSVAVGGTTDTQYFGPGTRLTVL.

This rearrangement joins TRBV5-1 to TRBJ2-3; 7 bases are a match to TRBD2. The CDR3 runs 16 residues. CDR1 SGHRS and CDR2 YFSETQ come from the germline V gene. The trim removed 3 bases at V and 4 bases at J, leaving 11 bases unmatched. CDR3 sequence: CASSSFRASGADTQYF. The CDR3 DNA reads TGCGCCAGCAGCTCCTTCAGGGCCAGCGGGGCAGATACGCAGTATTTT.

CDR3 sequence (DNA): TGTGCCAGCAGTCTAAGACCGGGAAGCACTGAAGCTTTCTTT. Translated: CASSLRPGSTEAFF. J is TRBJ1-1 and V is TRBV27; no definite D call. Germline CDR1 and CDR2: MNHEY and SMNVEV (reference sequence). The CDR3 is 14 residues long. V was shortened by 5 bases and J by 4 bases, with 14 bases between the two germline ends.

V gene TRBV4-1 combines with J gene TRBJ2-1; 8 bases agree with TRBD2. Trimming at V came to 7 bases and at J to 4 bases, leaving 15 bases not matched to a gene. The CDR3 is 17 amino acids. Germline values: CDR1 MGHRA, CDR2 YSYEKL. CDR3 sequence reads: CASTTVYAGGTYNEQFF. The CDR3 DNA reads TGCGCCAGCACCACCGTTTACGCGGGAGGAACGTACAATGAGCAGTTCTTC.

The chain employs TRBV10-1 and TRBJ2-1, with 9 bases matching TRBD1. The J segment lost 2 bases and the V segment lost 4 bases, leaving 6 bases of the junction unmatched. Per the germline V gene, CDR1 is WNHNN and CDR2 is SYGVQD (reference sequence). The CDR3 sequence is 16 residues long. The CDR3 nucleotides are TGCGCCAGCAGTGTGACCGGGACAGGGACCTACAATGAGCAGTTCTTC. Amino acids: CASSVTGTGTYNEQFF.

This chain joins TRBV6-1 and TRBJ1-3, with unresolved D. V was clipped by 7 bases and J by 2 bases, with 6 bases between them. This CDR3 has 12 amino acids. Looked up from germline, CDR1 is MNHNS and CDR2 is SASEGT. CDR3 nucleotide sequence: TGTGCCAGCAACGGGGCTGGAAACACCATATATTTT. It translates to CASNGAGNTIYF.

The V gene is TRBV7-6, the J gene TRBJ1-1, with D tentatively TRBD1 (6 bases). Germline V gives CDR1 SGHVS, CDR2 FNYEAQ. V was clipped by 1 base and J by 4 bases, with 13 bases between them. This CDR3 is built from 15 residues. The CDR3 coding sequence is TGTGCCAGCAGCTTAGTCGGAGGCAGGGGCACTGAAGCTTTCTTT. It codes for CASSLVGGRGTEAFF.

The V gene is TRBV7-3, the J gene TRBJ2-2, with a possible D match to TRBD1 (7 bases). The V gene's germline CDR1 is SGHTA and CDR2 FQGTGA. The V and J ends lost 7 bases and 13 bases respectively, with 16 bases between them. The CDR3 is made up of 12 amino acids. CDR3 residues: CASMWRGPRLFF. The CDR3 DNA reads TGTGCCAGCATGTGGAGGGGGCCCAGGCTGTTTTTT.

The sample holds a few counts of this clone. The genes are TRBV5-6 and TRBJ1-2, with D perhaps matching TRBD1 (6 bases). This CDR3 region has 14 residues. Trimming took 3 bases from V and 4 from J, leaving 13 bases between them. CDR1 SGHDT and CDR2 YYEEEE come from the germline V gene. CDR3 nucleotides: TGTGCCAGCAGCTACAGGACAGTTTCCTATGGCTACACCTTC. Protein sequence: CASSYRTVSYGYTF.

This clone was observed once. The chain employs TRBV9 and TRBJ2-3, with TRBD1 identical over 9 bases. CDR1 is SGDLS and CDR2 is YYNGEE in the germline V gene. CDR3 length: 14 amino acids. J was trimmed by 3 bases and V by 4 bases; bases with no gene match: 3. The CDR3 protein is CASSTDRGTDTQYF. CDR3 nucleotides: TGTGCCAGCAGCACGGACAGGGGAACAGATACGCAGTATTTT.

This clone was detected only once. This chain links TRBV5-8 with TRBJ2-7; 7 nucleotides line up with TRBD1. Unmatched junction bases numbered 6, after V lost 0 bases and J lost 3 bases. This CDR3 has 15 residues. Germline-derived CDR1 and CDR2 are SGHTS and YDEGEE. In DNA, the CDR3 is TGTGCCAGCAGCTTGGGGACAGGTTCTAGCTACGAGCAGTACTTC. Residues: CASSLGTGSSYEQYF.

The chain employs TRBV7-2 and TRBJ2-5; TRBD2 agrees at 8 bases. The V gene end was trimmed by 7 bases and the J gene end by 5 bases; junction bases not matched to a gene: 9. CDR3 size: 14 residues. CDR1 SGHTA and CDR2 FQGNSA come from the germline V gene. CDR3 residues: CASKITSGRETQYF. The CDR3 DNA reads TGTGCCAGCAAAATTACTAGCGGAAGGGAGACCCAGTACTTC.

This clone was detected once. The CDR3 nucleotides read TGTGCCAGCAGCTTAAGTACAGAACTGCTCTATTCACCCCTCCACTTT. Its protein is CASSLSTELLYSPLHF. The chain joins TRBV7-2 to TRBJ1-6; unclear D gene. V was cut by 2 bases and J by 8 bases, with 16 bases left in between. The CDR3 runs 16 residues. Germline values: CDR1 SGHTA, CDR2 FQGNSA.

The chain's CDR3 is CASSSTGQGFSNSPLHF. CDR3 DNA: TGTGCCAGCAGCTCGACCGGACAGGGTTTTTCTAATTCACCCCTCCACTTT. This chain uses TRBV5-6 with TRBJ1-6; TRBD1 aligns across 8 bases. This CDR3 spans 17 amino acids. J gave up 6 bases and V 3 bases, and 11 bases lay outside the gene matches. Germline lookup yields CDR1 SGHDT and CDR2 YYEEEE.

The chain couples TRBV7-9 to TRBJ1-6; no clear D gene. V lost 5 bases to trimming and J lost 16 bases, with 15 bases between them. The CDR3 is 12 amino acids. Germline CDR1 SEHNR, CDR2 FQNEAQ (reference sequence). The CDR3 sequence is CASSAAEGGLHF. CDR3 DNA: TGTGCCAGCAGCGCGGCCGAGGGAGGACTCCACTTT.

This chain connects TRBV9 to TRBJ1-4; 8 positions agree with TRBD1. J gave up 8 bases and V 3 bases, and 9 bases lay outside the gene matches. The CDR3 is 15 amino acids. Germline CDR1 SGDLS, CDR2 YYNGEE. The CDR3 sequence is CASSAGDRINEKLFF. In DNA, the CDR3 is TGTGCCAGCAGCGCGGGGGACAGGATTAACGAAAAACTGTTTTTT.

The J gene is TRBJ2-5, the V gene TRBV5-6, with TRBD1 identical over 10 bases. The J call may not be correct, given that the DNA end is closer to TRBJ2-7. Germline V gives CDR1 SGHDT, CDR2 YYEEEE. The CDR3 has 15 amino acids. The CDR3 region has the DNA TGTGCCAGCAGCGGCCCGACAGGGGGCCTCTACGAGCAGTACTTC. Its protein is CASSGPTGGLYEQYF.

J is TRBJ1-1 and V is TRBV7-9; TRBD1 aligns across 7 bases. In germline, CDR1 is SEHNR, CDR2 FQNEAQ (reference sequence). V trimming: 5 bases; J trimming: 11 bases; junction bases outside the gene matches: 11. There are 13 residues in the CDR3. CDR3 coding DNA: TGTGCCAGCAGCCCTCGACAGGGACCTTGGGCTTTCTTT. Protein product: CASSPRQGPWAFF.

This clone has only one observation. The chain recombines TRBV4-3 with TRBJ2-5; maybe TRBD2 (6 bases). The CDR3 covers 16 residues. Germline-derived CDR1 and CDR2 are LGHNA and YSLEER. V shed 0 bases and J shed 5 bases, with 16 bases lying between them. CDR3 in DNA: TGCGCCAGCAGCCAAGACCCGCGGGGCCCGGGCGAGACCCAGTACTTC. Translated, it gives CASSQDPRGPGETQYF.

This clone has a single count. This chain joins TRBV30 and TRBJ2-7, with 7 bases identical to TRBD2. Trimming cost V 4 bases and J 5 bases; bases outside gene matches: 11. The CDR3 length is 14 residues. CDR1 is GTSNPN, CDR2 SVGIG, per germline (reference sequence). The CDR3 spells CAWKIPTSCDEQYF. DNA for the CDR3: TGTGCCTGGAAAATCCCGACTAGCTGCGACGAGCAGTACTTC.

The rearrangement links TRBV4-1 to TRBJ1-5; perhaps TRBD1 as D (6 bases). The CDR3 length is 16 residues. Germline CDR1 is MGHRA and CDR2 is YSYEKL. Trimming took off 4 bases at V and 6 bases at J, with 19 bases between the two ends. The CDR3: CASSLIGGGRFQPQHF. Written as DNA, the CDR3 is TGCGCCAGCAGCCTGATTGGCGGGGGGCGGTTTCAGCCCCAGCATTTT.

The chain carries TRBV4-3 and TRBJ2-3, with D possibly TRBD2 on 5 matching bases. Trimming removed 2 bases at V and 3 bases at J, with 12 bases between. This CDR3 comprises 15 residues. Germline-derived CDR1 and CDR2 are LGHNA and YSLEER. This CDR3 is CASSQSGGDTDTQYF. CDR3 DNA sequence: TGCGCCAGCAGCCAAAGTGGAGGAGATACAGATACGCAGTATTTT.

V is TRBV6-1 and J is TRBJ1-1; a possible D gene is TRBD1 (6 bases). The V gene's germline CDR1 is MNHNS and CDR2 SASEGT. This CDR3 comprises 13 residues. V was shortened by 3 bases and J by 7 bases, with 12 bases between the two germline ends. This CDR3 is CASSDPGQREAFF. The DNA of the CDR3 is TGTGCCAGCAGTGACCCCGGACAGCGTGAAGCTTTCTTT.

V is TRBV5-1 and J is TRBJ1-3, with 8 nucleotides matching TRBD1. Germline V gene lookup returns CDR1 SGHRS and CDR2 YFSETQ. This CDR3 spans 15 amino acids. Unmatched junction bases numbered 10, after V lost 4 bases and J lost 7 bases. The CDR3 is CASSRTGQDSNTIYF. DNA of the CDR3: TGCGCCAGCAGCAGGACAGGGCAAGATTCCAACACCATATATTTT.